This T cell receptor beta chain was identified in a study of blood T cell repertoires in COVID-19. Libraries were prepared by immunoSEQ multiplex PCR; TCRdb keeps only in-frame clonotypes and omits some of them. Seen here are about 190,000 clones, more than 70% observed once, and the top ten hold 2.5% to 3%. V gave up 2 bases and J gave up 0 bases, with 8 bases separating them. Germline CDR1 is KGHSH and CDR2 is LQKENI. The CDR3 contains 15 residues. The specimen sequenced was peripheral blood. This chain joins TRBV18 and TRBJ2-1, with a weak D call TRBD2 (6 bases). The receptor comes from a woman of 80 years or more with active or convalescent COVID-19. CDR3 sequence: CASSPNGGSYNEQFF. In DNA, the CDR3 is TGTGCCAGCTCACCAAACGGGGGCTCCTACAATGAGCAGTTCTTC. The full variable domain, completed using reference TRBV18 and TRBJ2-1, is NAGVMQNPRHLVRRRGQEARLRCSPMKGHSHVYWYRQLPEEGLKFMVYLQKENIIDESGMPKERFSAEFPKEGPSILRIQQVVRGDSAAYFCASSPNGGSYNEQFFGPGTRLTVL.